This TCR beta chain was documented in a study of blood T cell repertoires in COVID-19. V shed 0 bases and J shed 5 bases, with 17 bases lying between them. CDR3 length equals 16 residues. The germline CDR1 and CDR2 sequences are SGHRS and YFSETQ. This clone has more than one count but fewer than ten. The protocol was immunoSEQ multiplex PCR, while the TCRdb copy is restricted to in-frame clones and leaves out a portion. Among roughly 150,000 clones, approximately 79% were seen once, and the ten largest hold over 15%. The source is a woman between 65 and 79 years old in a cohort exposed to, infected with or recovered from COVID-19 (not recorded which). Sequences were obtained from PBMCs or T cells enriched from blood (not recorded which). V gene TRBV5-1 combines with J gene TRBJ2-5; the D gene is possibly TRBD1 (5 bases). The CDR3 region is CASSLGRADLEETQYF. CDR3 bases: TGCGCCAGCAGCTTGGGCAGGGCTGACTTAGAGGAGACCCAGTACTTC.